This note documents a single T cell receptor (beta chain) sequence. The antigen is not known. V dropped 7 bases and J dropped 7; count of bases not matched to a gene: 6. Per germline, CDR1 MNHEY and CDR2 SVGAGI. The length of the CDR3 is 14 residues. This entry belongs to a study of cytomegalovirus exposure and HLA in healthy donors. The PCR used 60 Vbeta and 13 Jbeta primers. Profiling relied on immunoSEQ multiplex PCR, and the TCRdb table lists in-frame clones only, not all of them. The sample yields about 88,000 clones, of which the top ten take up around 5%. Findings and caveats of the study: Association of a missense DCLRE1C variant with TCR beta V- and J-gene trimming was reported in a later analysis. According to the study, about 180 TCR beta chains were cytomegalovirus-associated. In an earlier analysis, most TCR beta V segments were productive about 87% or about 30% of the time. Later on, analysis showed that most CMV-associated TCR beta chains appeared to be HLA-restricted.

This rearrangement joins TRBV6-5 to TRBJ1-6; 8 bases line up with TRBD1. The origin of this receptor is a girl aged 10-17 years in good health and CMV-seropositive. The sequenced material came from PBMCs. CDR3 nucleotide sequence: TGTGCCAGCACCAGGGGGCAAGAGAATTCACCCCTCCACTTT. Amino acids: CASTRGQENSPLHF.